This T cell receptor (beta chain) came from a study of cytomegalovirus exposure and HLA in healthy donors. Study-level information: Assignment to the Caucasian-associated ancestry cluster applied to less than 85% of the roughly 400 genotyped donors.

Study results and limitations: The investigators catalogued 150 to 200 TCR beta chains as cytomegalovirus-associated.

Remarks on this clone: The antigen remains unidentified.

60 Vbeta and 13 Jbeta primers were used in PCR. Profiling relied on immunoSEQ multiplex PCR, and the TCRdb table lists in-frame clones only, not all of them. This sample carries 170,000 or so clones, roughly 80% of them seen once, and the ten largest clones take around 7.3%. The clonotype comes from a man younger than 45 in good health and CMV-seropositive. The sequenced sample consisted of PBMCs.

The CDR3 bases are TGTGCCAGCCTGAAGGGGTATTACAATGAGCAGTTCTTC. Protein product: CASLKGYYNEQFF. This chain uses TRBV2 with TRBJ2-1; a weak D match, TRBD1 (5 bases). This CDR3 is built from 13 residues. The V end was cut by 8 bases, the J end by 4 bases, with 12 bases between. CDR1 and CDR2 from the germline V gene are SNHLY and FYNNEI.